These 27 T cell receptor beta chains originate from one sample sequenced in a study of beta chain features in type 1 diabetes (dated by TCRdb to the late 2010s). Library preparation used the immunoSEQ multiplex PCR assay. The High Capacity cDNA Reverse Transcription Kit was used to reverse transcribe all of the isolated RNA, meaning that expressed TCRB transcripts were what got sequenced. The source is immuneACCESS, and TCRdb retained only in-frame sequences with V and J called. Part of the clones is not carried over; for the studies checked, unresolved V genes explain less than half of this, and the remainder is unexplained. Across this sample there are around 500,000 clones, with about an eighth seen only once. The ten largest clones take up less than 0.06% of the sample. The sequenced sample was naive CD4+ T cells from blood. Read against the paper, the sample's cell subset or site label means: true naive CD4+ T cells. The receptors come from a woman aged 18-29 years in good health.

This sequence joins TRBV2 and TRBJ1-1; D might be TRBD1 (5 bases). Germline lookup yields CDR1 SNHLY and CDR2 FYNNEI. The CDR3 loop spans 12 amino acids. V shed 6 bases and J shed 11 bases, with 16 bases lying between them. In DNA, the CDR3 is TGTGCCAGCAGACCTCCTTCAGGGTGGGCTTTCTTT. This codes for CASRPPSGWAFF.

This clone was detected a few times. This chain joins TRBV30 and TRBJ2-1; 11 nucleotides line up with TRBD2. Looked up from germline, CDR1 is GTSNPN and CDR2 is SVGIG (reference sequence). J gave up 1 base and V 1 base, and 3 bases lay outside the gene matches. This CDR3 has 16 amino acids. The CDR3 region is CAWSGRLAGSYNEQFF. The CDR3 DNA is TGTGCCTGGAGTGGCCGACTAGCGGGGTCCTACAATGAGCAGTTCTTC.

This clone occurred a few times. The CDR3 protein is CATSRDQRGGRETQYF. The CDR3 DNA sequence: TGTGCCACCAGCAGAGATCAGAGGGGGGGCCGAGAGACCCAGTACTTC. V gene TRBV15 combines with J gene TRBJ2-5; D is perhaps TRBD2 (7 bases). The CDR3 loop spans 16 amino acids. Germline V gene data show CDR1 as LNHNV and CDR2 as YYDKDF (reference sequence). The germline V and J ends were trimmed by 0 bases and 4 bases, with 15 bases remaining between them.

The chain combines TRBV6-6 with TRBJ2-7; 10 positions match TRBD2. CDR3 length: 12 amino acids. V trimming: 7 bases; J trimming: 6 bases; junction bases outside the gene matches: 3. The V gene's germline CDR1 is MNHNY and CDR2 SVGAGI (reference sequence). The CDR3 spells CASMERGGEQYV. The CDR3 region has the DNA TGTGCCAGCATGGAGCGGGGGGGCGAGCAGTACGTC.

The CDR3 DNA follows: TGCGCCAGCAGCTTGGCCCACAGCAAACAAGAGACCCAGTACTTC. As protein: CASSLAHSKQETQYF. The rearrangement links TRBV5-1 to TRBJ2-5; D gene unclear. The V end was cut by 0 bases, the J end by 2 bases, with 11 bases between. The length of the CDR3 is 15 residues. Germline V CDR1 and CDR2: SGHRS, YFSETQ.

V is TRBV29-1 and J is TRBJ1-1; the D gene is possibly TRBD1 (6 bases). Trimming pared 7 bases from V and 6 bases from J, leaving 18 bases between. In germline, CDR1 is SQVTM, CDR2 ANQGSEA. The CDR3 is 13 residues long. The CDR3 protein is CSAAAGGAAEAFF. CDR3 sequence (DNA): TGCAGCGCGGCGGCGGGGGGGGCGGCTGAAGCTTTCTTT.

The V call is TRBV9, the J call TRBJ2-1, with D perhaps TRBD1 or TRBD2 (5 bases each). The CDR3 runs 15 residues. Trimming took off 3 bases at V and 3 bases at J, with 13 bases between the two ends. The germline CDR1 and CDR2 sequences are SGDLS and YYNGEE. The CDR3 spells CASSASGRVYNEQFF. CDR3 bases: TGTGCCAGCAGCGCCTCGGGACGAGTCTACAATGAGCAGTTCTTC.

This clone came up a few times. The rearrangement uses TRBV29-1 and TRBJ2-1, with 8 positions matching TRBD1. Trimming removed 6 bases from V and 4 bases from J; junction bases left unmatched: 14. This CDR3 has 16 residues. Per germline, CDR1 SQVTM and CDR2 ANQGSEA. This chain's CDR3 is CSVRFRGRAEYNEQFF. As DNA, the CDR3 is TGCAGCGTCAGATTCAGGGGGCGCGCTGAGTACAATGAGCAGTTCTTC.

In this sample, this clone turned up a few times. The chain links TRBV27 to TRBJ2-3; 11 nucleotides match TRBD1. CDR3 size: 14 residues. Trimming removed 4 bases from V and 6 bases from J; junction bases left unmatched: 3. The germline gives CDR1 MNHEY, CDR2 SMNVEV (reference sequence). The CDR3 spells CASSYRDRGDTQYF. The CDR3 DNA reads as TGTGCCAGCAGTTACCGGGACAGGGGGGATACGCAGTATTTT.

The chain combines TRBV4-2 with TRBJ2-2; TRBD1 matches 11 bases. Per the germline V gene, CDR1 is LGHNA and CDR2 is YNFKEQ. This CDR3 contains 15 residues. V shed 3 bases, J shed 6 bases, and the junction held 3 bases outside the gene matches. The CDR3 reads CASSHPGQGAGELFF. CDR3 nucleotide sequence: TGTGCCAGCAGCCATCCGGGACAGGGGGCCGGGGAGCTGTTTTTT.

The J gene is TRBJ2-5, the V gene TRBV5-1; D is undetermined. Germline V gene lookup returns CDR1 SGHRS and CDR2 YFSETQ. This CDR3 has 15 amino acids. Trimming pared 0 bases from V and 5 bases from J, leaving 14 bases between. Here the CDR3 reads CASSLASNSEETQYF. In DNA, the CDR3 is TGCGCCAGCAGCTTGGCATCGAACAGCGAGGAGACCCAGTACTTC.

The chain is built from TRBV7-9 and TRBJ2-5, with 7 bases lining up with TRBD2. This CDR3 comprises 14 residues. Germline V CDR1 and CDR2: SEHNR, FQNEAQ (reference sequence). Trimming took 6 bases from V and 5 from J; bases not matched to a gene: 9. The CDR3 loop reads CASSRKSGDETQYF. DNA for the CDR3: TGTGCCAGCAGTCGAAAAAGCGGGGACGAGACCCAGTACTTC. The complete variable domain, with remaining parts taken from reference TRBV7-9 and TRBJ2-5, reads DTGVSQNPRHKITKRGQNVTFRCDPISEHNRLYWYRQTLGQGPEFLTYFQNEAQLEKSRLLSDRFSAERPKGSFSTLEIQRTEQGDSAMYLCASSRKSGDETQYFGPGTRLLVL.

This clone has more than one count but fewer than ten. The rearrangement links TRBV30 to TRBJ2-1; D ambiguous. CDR1 and CDR2 from the germline V gene are GTSNPN and SVGIG (reference sequence). The CDR3 loop spans 11 amino acids. V gave up 0 bases and J gave up 8 bases, with 5 bases separating them. The CDR3 reads CAWSVLYEQFF. CDR3 in DNA: TGTGCCTGGAGTGTACTATATGAGCAGTTCTTC.

The V gene is TRBV7-3, the J gene TRBJ2-1; D gene unclear. V shed 1 base and J shed 4 bases, with 5 bases lying between them. The germline CDR1 and CDR2 sequences are SGHTA and FQGTGA. The CDR3 extends over 13 amino acids. The CDR3 DNA reads TGTGCCAGCAGCTTAATAGTATACAATGAGCAGTTCTTC. This gives the protein CASSLIVYNEQFF.

This clone was recorded a few times. The chain couples TRBV9 to TRBJ2-5; D is uncertain. V was trimmed by 5 bases and J by 2 bases, leaving 4 bases between them. Germline V gene sequence: CDR1 SGDLS, CDR2 YYNGEE. The CDR3 totals 11 residues. The CDR3 loop is CASSTQETQYF. The CDR3 DNA sequence: TGTGCCAGCAGTACACAAGAGACCCAGTACTTC. The variable domain in full, with the rest retrieved from reference TRBV9 and TRBJ2-5, is DSGVTQTPKHLITATGQRVTLRCSPRSGDLSVYWYQQSLDQGLQFLIQYYNGEERAKGNILERFSAQQFPDLHSELNLSSLELGDSALYFCASSTQETQYFGPGTRLLVL.

This sequence joins TRBV7-9 and TRBJ2-1; 11 bases are shared with TRBD2. CDR3 length: 17 amino acids. Germline CDR1 SEHNR, CDR2 FQNEAQ (reference sequence). The J segment lost 6 bases and the V segment lost 11 bases, leaving 18 bases of the junction unmatched. DNA for the CDR3: TGTGCCTCCCTGGGGGGACTAGCGGAATTAAGGGGCAATGAGCAGTTCTTC. Translated, it gives CASLGGLAELRGNEQFF.

A note on this clone: This sample also contains other DNA sequences that code for the same CDR3. The chain carries TRBV7-2 and TRBJ2-7, with D uncertain. The CDR3 has 11 residues. Germline assignment: CDR1 SGHTA and CDR2 FQGNSA. V lost 5 bases to trimming and J lost 3 bases, with 5 bases between them. The CDR3 region is CASSPNYEQYF. CDR3 DNA sequence: TGTGCCAGCAGCCCTAACTACGAGCAGTACTTC.

This clone showed up just a few times. This chain joins TRBV2 and TRBJ2-5; 13 bases align to TRBD2. Trimming cost V 7 bases and J 5 bases; bases outside gene matches: 7. Per germline, CDR1 SNHLY and CDR2 FYNNEI. The length of the CDR3 is 15 residues. The CDR3 nucleotides are TGTGCCAGCATCGGACTAGCGGGGGTTAGTGAGACCCAGTACTTC. The encoded protein is CASIGLAGVSETQYF.

This clone was detected only a few times. The V gene is TRBV9, the J gene TRBJ2-2; D unresolved. V was trimmed by 0 bases and J by 1 base, leaving 10 bases between them. The CDR3 sequence is 16 residues long. In germline, CDR1 is SGDLS, CDR2 YYNGEE. Written as DNA, the CDR3 is TGTGCCAGCAGCGTAGAGGTTCTGTGGAACACCGGGGAGCTGTTTTTT. Translation gives CASSVEVLWNTGELFF.

CDR3 nucleotide sequence: TGTGCCAGCAGCTTACCAAGAGATACGCAGTATTTT. Protein: CASSLPRDTQYF. This chain connects TRBV7-2 to TRBJ2-3; no clear D gene. The CDR3 consists of 12 residues. CDR1 is SGHTA and CDR2 is FQGNSA in the germline V gene. The V and J ends lost 2 bases and 5 bases respectively, with 5 bases between them.

Comments on this clone: This sample also contains other DNA sequences that code for the same CDR3. This chain uses TRBV9 with TRBJ1-1; D not certain. The germline V and J ends were trimmed by 0 bases and 1 base, with 4 bases remaining between them. The CDR3 sequence is 13 residues long. Germline-derived CDR1 and CDR2 are SGDLS and YYNGEE. CDR3 bases: TGTGCCAGCAGCGTAGGACCGAACACTGAAGCTTTCTTT. Translation gives CASSVGPNTEAFF.

This rearrangement joins TRBV15 to TRBJ2-7, with D uncertain. The CDR3 contains 13 residues. V dropped 3 bases and J dropped 3 bases, with 9 bases sitting between them. Per germline, CDR1 LNHNV and CDR2 YYDKDF (reference sequence). CDR3 bases: TGTGCCACCAGCAGGGAGATTAACTACGAGCAGTACTTC. This sequence encodes CATSREINYEQYF.

The rearrangement uses TRBV7-6 and TRBJ1-2; D may be TRBD1 (6 bases). The CDR3 contains 16 residues. Germline CDR1 reads SGHVS; CDR2 reads FNYEAQ. V was shortened by 4 bases and J by 0 bases, with 15 bases between the two germline ends. The DNA of the CDR3 is TGTGCCAGCAGCTCTCTTCCCGGGACATCTAACTATGGCTACACCTTC. It yields the protein CASSSLPGTSNYGYTF.

The J gene is TRBJ1-4, the V gene TRBV7-9; D remains unclear. Per the germline V gene, CDR1 is SEHNR and CDR2 is FQNEAQ (reference sequence). The CDR3 consists of 15 residues. V lost 5 bases and J 0 bases, leaving 10 bases between the germline ends. DNA for the CDR3: TGTGCCAGCAGCCTGCGACAAGCAACTAATGAAAAACTGTTTTTT. This translates into CASSLRQATNEKLFF.

The chain uses TRBV30 and TRBJ2-1, with D possibly matching TRBD2 (6 bases). The V gene lost 5 bases and the J gene lost 5 bases, with 16 bases spanning the gap. This CDR3 has 14 amino acids. Germline V gives CDR1 GTSNPN, CDR2 SVGIG (reference sequence). This CDR3 reads CAWALPGVNNEQFF. Here the CDR3 DNA reads TGTGCCTGGGCCTTGCCGGGAGTCAACAATGAGCAGTTCTTC.

This clone was detected a few times. The chain carries TRBV7-9 and TRBJ2-7; TRBD2 might be the D (6 bases). The length of the CDR3 is 16 residues. Looked up from germline, CDR1 is SEHNR and CDR2 is FQNEAQ (reference sequence). V was shortened by 2 bases and J by 0 bases, with 14 bases between the two germline ends. The CDR3 spells CASSLKGGISSYEQYF. In nucleotides, the CDR3 is TGTGCCAGCAGCTTAAAGGGCGGGATCAGCTCCTACGAGCAGTACTTC.

The rearrangement joins TRBV27 to TRBJ2-1; no clear D gene. Germline CDR1 reads MNHEY; CDR2 reads SMNVEV (reference sequence). There are 14 residues in the CDR3. Deletions cut 2 bases from V and 3 bases from J, with 8 bases between. For the CDR3, the DNA is TGTGCCAGCAGTTTAGGGCAGAGCTACAATGAGCAGTTCTTC. It encodes CASSLGQSYNEQFF.